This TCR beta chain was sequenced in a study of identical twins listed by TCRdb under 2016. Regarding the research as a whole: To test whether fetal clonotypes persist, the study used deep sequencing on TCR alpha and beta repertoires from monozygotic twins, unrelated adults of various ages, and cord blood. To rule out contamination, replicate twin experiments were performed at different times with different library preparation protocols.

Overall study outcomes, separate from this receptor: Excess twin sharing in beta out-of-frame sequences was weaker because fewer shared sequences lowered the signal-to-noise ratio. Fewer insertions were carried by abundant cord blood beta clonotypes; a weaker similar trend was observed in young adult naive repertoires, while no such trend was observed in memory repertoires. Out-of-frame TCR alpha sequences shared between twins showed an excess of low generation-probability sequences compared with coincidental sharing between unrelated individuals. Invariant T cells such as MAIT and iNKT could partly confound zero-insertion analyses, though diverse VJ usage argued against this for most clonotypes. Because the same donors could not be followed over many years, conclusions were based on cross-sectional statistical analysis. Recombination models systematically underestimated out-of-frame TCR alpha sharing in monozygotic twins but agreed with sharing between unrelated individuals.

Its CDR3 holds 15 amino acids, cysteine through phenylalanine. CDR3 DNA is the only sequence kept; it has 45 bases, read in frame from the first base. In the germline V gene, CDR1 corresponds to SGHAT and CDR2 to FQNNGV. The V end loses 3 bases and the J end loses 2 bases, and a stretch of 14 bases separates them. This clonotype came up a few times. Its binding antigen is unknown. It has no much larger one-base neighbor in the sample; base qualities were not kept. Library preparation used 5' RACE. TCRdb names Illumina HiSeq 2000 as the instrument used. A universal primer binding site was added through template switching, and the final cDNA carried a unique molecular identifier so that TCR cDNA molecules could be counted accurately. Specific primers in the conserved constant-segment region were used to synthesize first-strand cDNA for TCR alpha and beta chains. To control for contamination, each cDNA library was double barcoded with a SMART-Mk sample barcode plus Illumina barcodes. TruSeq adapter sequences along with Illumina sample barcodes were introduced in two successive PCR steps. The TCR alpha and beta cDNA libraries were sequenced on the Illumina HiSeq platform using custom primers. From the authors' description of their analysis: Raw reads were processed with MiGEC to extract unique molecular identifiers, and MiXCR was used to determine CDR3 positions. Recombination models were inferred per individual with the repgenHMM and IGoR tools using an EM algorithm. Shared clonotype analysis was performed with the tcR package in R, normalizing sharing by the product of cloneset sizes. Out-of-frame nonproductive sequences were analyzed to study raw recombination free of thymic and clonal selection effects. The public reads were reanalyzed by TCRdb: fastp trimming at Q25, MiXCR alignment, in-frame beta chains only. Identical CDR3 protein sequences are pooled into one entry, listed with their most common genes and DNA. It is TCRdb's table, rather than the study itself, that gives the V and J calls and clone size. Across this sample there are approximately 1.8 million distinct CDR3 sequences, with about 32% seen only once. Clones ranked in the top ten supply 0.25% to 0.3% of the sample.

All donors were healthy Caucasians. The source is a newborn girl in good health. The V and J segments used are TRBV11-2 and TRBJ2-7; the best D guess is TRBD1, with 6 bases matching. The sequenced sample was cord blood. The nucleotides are TGTGCCAGCAGCTTTCCACAGGGAACCACCTACGAGCAGTACTTC. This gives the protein CASSFPQGTTYEQYF.